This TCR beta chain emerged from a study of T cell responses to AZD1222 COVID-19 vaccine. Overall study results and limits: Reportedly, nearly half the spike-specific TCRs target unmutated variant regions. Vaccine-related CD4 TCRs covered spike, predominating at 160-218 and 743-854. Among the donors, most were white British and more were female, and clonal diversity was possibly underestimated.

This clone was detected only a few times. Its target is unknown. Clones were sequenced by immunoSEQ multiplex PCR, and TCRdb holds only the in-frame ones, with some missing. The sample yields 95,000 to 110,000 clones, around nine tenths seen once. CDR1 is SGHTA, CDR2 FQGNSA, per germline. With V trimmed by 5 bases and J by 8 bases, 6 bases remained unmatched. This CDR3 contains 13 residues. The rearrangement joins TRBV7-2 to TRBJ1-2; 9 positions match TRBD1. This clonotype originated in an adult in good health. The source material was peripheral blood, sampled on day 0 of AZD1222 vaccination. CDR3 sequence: CASSAGTGRGYTF. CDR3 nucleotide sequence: TGTGCCAGCAGCGCCGGGACAGGGAGAGGCTACACCTTC.